These 26 T cell receptor beta chains were sequenced from one sample in a study of long-term antiretroviral therapy in people with HIV. Survey level was the resolution at which the v3.0 immunoSEQ assay ran. The assay was immunoSEQ multiplex PCR, and TCRdb's table has in-frame clones only and misses some. The sample has 45,000 or so clones; over 90% are singletons. The material was unsorted PBMCs, obtained 3.7 years after starting antiretroviral therapy. The receptors come from a woman in her forties or fifties with HIV.

This rearrangement joins TRBV5-1 to TRBJ2-4, with 7 bases aligning to TRBD1. Germline V gene data show CDR1 as SGHRS and CDR2 as YFSETQ. The CDR3 runs 15 residues. V was clipped by 2 bases and J by 4 bases; unmatched bases: 6. CDR3: CASSLEGAVKNIQYF. CDR3 bases: TGCGCCAGCAGCTTAGAGGGGGCAGTTAAAAACATTCAGTACTTC.

The chain recombines TRBV18 with TRBJ1-1, with D uncertain. The CDR3 runs to 14 residues. Germline values: CDR1 KGHSH, CDR2 LQKENI. V was shortened by 1 base and J by 2 bases, with 8 bases between the two germline ends. CDR3 loop: CASSPQGLNTEAFF. The CDR3 region has the DNA TGTGCCAGCTCACCACAGGGTCTTAACACTGAAGCTTTCTTT.

V usage is TRBV11-2 and J usage is TRBJ2-3; D is unresolved. The CDR3 sequence is 14 residues long. Germline V gene lookup returns CDR1 SGHAT and CDR2 FQNNGV. Trimming shortened V by 3 bases and J by 3 bases, and 10 bases separated the two germline ends. CDR3 loop: CASSFLMRTDTQYF. In nucleotides, the CDR3 is TGTGCCAGCAGCTTTTTGATGAGAACAGATACGCAGTATTTT.

V is TRBV19 and J is TRBJ2-2; 7 nucleotides agree with TRBD1. Germline V gene sequence: CDR1 LNHDA, CDR2 SQIVND (reference sequence). V was pared by 3 bases and J by 6 bases, with 10 bases of the junction left unmatched. The CDR3 runs 16 residues. The CDR3 region has the DNA TGTGCCAGTAGTATGGAGACAGGGAACGGTCCCGGGGAGCTGTTTTTT. It encodes CASSMETGNGPGELFF.

V usage is TRBV6-5 and J usage is TRBJ2-3; possible D gene TRBD2, 7 bases. The CDR3 runs to 14 residues. V was cut by 10 bases and J by 1 base, with 15 bases left in between. Germline-derived CDR1 and CDR2 are MNHEY and SVGAGI. The CDR3: CATKGGDRTDTQYF. CDR3 nucleotides: TGTGCCACCAAGGGGGGGGACCGCACAGATACGCAGTATTTT.

V and J are TRBV11-3 and TRBJ2-1; TRBD2 matches 10 bases. Losses at the gene ends were 1 base for V and 8 bases for J; bases not matched to a gene: 5. The germline gives CDR1 SGHNT, CDR2 YENEEA. This CDR3 comprises 15 residues. The CDR3 DNA follows: TGTGCCAGCAGCTTAGCAAGCGGGGGGGCTTATGAGCAGTTCTTC. As protein: CASSLASGGAYEQFF. Full variable domain (rest looked up from reference TRBV11-3 and TRBJ2-1): EAGVVQSPRYKIIEKKQPVAFWCNPISGHNTLYWYLQNLGQGPELLIRYENEEAVDDSQLPKDRFSAERLKGVDSTLKIQPAELGDSAVYLCASSLASGGAYEQFFGPGTRLTVL.

The J gene is TRBJ2-1, the V gene TRBV7-2; possibly TRBD2 for D (6 bases). Deletions cut 1 base from V and 4 bases from J, with 11 bases between. This CDR3 spans 15 amino acids. Germline-derived CDR1 and CDR2 are SGHTA and FQGNSA. The CDR3 region is CASSLVRGGYNEQFF. As DNA, the CDR3 is TGTGCCAGCAGCTTAGTACGTGGAGGGTACAATGAGCAGTTCTTC.

V usage is TRBV11-1 and J usage is TRBJ1-2, with D perhaps TRBD1 (5 bases). The CDR3 covers 13 residues. The germline CDR1 and CDR2 sequences are SGHAT and FQDESV (reference sequence). The V end lost 1 base, the J end lost 7 bases, and 10 bases lay between the germline ends. The CDR3 nucleotides are TGTGCCAGCAGCTTAGTATCCCAGGGTGGCTACACCTTC. It encodes CASSLVSQGGYTF. Drawing the rest from reference TRBV11-1 and TRBJ1-2, the complete variable domain is EAEVAQSPRYKITEKSQAVAFWCDPISGHATLYWYRQILGQGPELLVQFQDESVVDDSQLPKDRFSAERLKGVDSTLKIQPAELGDSAMYLCASSLVSQGGYTFGSGTRLTVV.

This clone came up once. The chain couples TRBV11-2 to TRBJ1-5, with D tentatively TRBD1 (6 bases). CDR3 length: 14 residues. With 0 bases removed from V and 5 bases from J, the gap between germline ends came to 8 bases. Germline lookup yields CDR1 SGHAT and CDR2 FQNNGV. The CDR3 region has the DNA TGTGCCAGCAGCTTAGACAGGGGTGATCAGCCCCAGCATTTT. Its translation is CASSLDRGDQPQHF.

This rearrangement joins TRBV29-1 to TRBJ2-2, with D unclear. V was shortened by 5 bases and J by 1 base, with 11 bases between the two germline ends. Germline V gene sequence: CDR1 SQVTM, CDR2 ANQGSEA. CDR3 length: 14 amino acids. CDR3: CSVLAGMNTGELFF. The CDR3 bases are TGCAGCGTTTTGGCCGGAATGAACACCGGGGAGCTGTTTTTT.

The rearrangement joins TRBV7-2 to TRBJ1-2; 9 nucleotides agree with TRBD1. CDR1 is SGHTA, CDR2 FQGNSA, per germline. V gave up 6 bases and J gave up 1 base; unmatched junction bases: 6. CDR3 length equals 15 residues. CDR3 region: CASSRDRALNYGYTF. The DNA of the CDR3 is TGTGCCAGCAGTCGGGACAGGGCCCTTAACTATGGCTACACCTTC.

The V call is TRBV4-3, the J call TRBJ1-3; no clear D. The germline V gene has CDR1 LGHNA and CDR2 YSLEER. With 1 base removed from V and 8 bases from J, the gap between germline ends came to 12 bases. This CDR3 spans 14 amino acids. The CDR3 coding sequence is TGCGCCAGCAGCCAAGGAATTCGGGGAGACACCATATATTTT. As protein: CASSQGIRGDTIYF.

This chain joins TRBV7-6 and TRBJ2-2, with TRBD1 matching 9 bases. V lost 5 bases, J lost 4 bases, and 8 bases stayed unmatched. Looked up from germline, CDR1 is SGHVS and CDR2 is FNYEAQ. This CDR3 contains 16 residues. The CDR3: CASSGPGGQGTGELFF. The CDR3 DNA follows: TGTGCCAGCAGCGGCCCCGGGGGACAGGGCACCGGGGAGCTGTTTTTT.

The rearrangement joins TRBV27 to TRBJ2-4, with a possible D match to TRBD1 (5 bases). This CDR3 has 14 amino acids. Germline CDR1 MNHEY, CDR2 SMNVEV (reference sequence). The V and J ends lost 2 bases and 8 bases respectively, with 13 bases between them. The CDR3: CASSLQGMFDIQYF. The CDR3 nucleotides read TGTGCCAGCAGTTTACAGGGAATGTTTGACATTCAGTACTTC.

This clone was seen a few times. The V call is TRBV5-1, the J call TRBJ2-1; 8 nucleotides align to TRBD2. V lost 0 bases and J lost 5; bases outside the gene matches: 4. CDR1 and CDR2 (germline): SGHRS, YFSETQ. The CDR3 extends over 15 amino acids. The DNA for the CDR3 is TGCGCCAGCAGCTTGGCAGCGGGGGCTAACAATGAGCAGTTCTTC. It encodes CASSLAAGANNEQFF.

The chain uses TRBV5-1 and TRBJ2-7, with D maybe TRBD1 (5 bases). The V and J ends lost 4 bases and 6 bases respectively, with 17 bases between them. The CDR3 is 14 amino acids. Germline V gene data show CDR1 as SGHRS and CDR2 as YFSETQ. This CDR3 reads CASSQTVPPTEQYF. The CDR3 nucleotides are TGCGCCAGCAGCCAGACAGTGCCACCGACCGAGCAGTACTTC.

J is TRBJ1-5 and V is TRBV6-4; 11 positions match TRBD1. This CDR3 is built from 13 residues. V was clipped by 8 bases and J by 6 bases; unmatched bases: 3. The germline CDR1 and CDR2 sequences are MRHNA and SNTAGT. CDR3 sequence: CASGQGAGQPQHF. The CDR3 DNA sequence: TGTGCCAGCGGACAGGGGGCAGGTCAGCCCCAGCATTTT.

The rearrangement uses TRBV30 and TRBJ2-3; D is perhaps TRBD2 (7 bases). This CDR3 has 14 amino acids. V lost 0 bases and J lost 3, with 10 bases in between. The germline gives CDR1 GTSNPN, CDR2 SVGIG (reference sequence). CDR3 in DNA: TGTGCCTGGAGTGTACGGGGGGCTACAGATACGCAGTATTTT. It specifies CAWSVRGATDTQYF.

The chain uses TRBV4-1 and TRBJ2-1; the D gene is possibly TRBD2 (5 bases). CDR1 is MGHRA, CDR2 YSYEKL, per germline. Trimming pared 4 bases from V and 4 bases from J, leaving 11 bases between. This CDR3 is built from 14 residues. CDR3: CASSPAPGYNEQFF. In DNA form, the CDR3 reads TGCGCCAGCAGCCCCGCTCCGGGGTACAATGAGCAGTTCTTC.

The chain couples TRBV6-5 to TRBJ1-6; the D is unclear. This CDR3 is built from 13 residues. V lost 4 bases, J lost 8 bases, and 9 bases lay in between. CDR1 MNHEY and CDR2 SVGAGI come from the germline V gene. CDR3 nucleotide sequence: TGTGCCAGCAGTTTGGGGAAGGATTCACCCCTCCACTTT. It translates to CASSLGKDSPLHF.

The chain carries TRBV12-5 and TRBJ1-5; weak D call: TRBD1 (5 bases). Germline V CDR1 and CDR2: LGHNT, FRNRAP. CDR3 size: 14 residues. The V and J ends lost 3 bases and 3 bases respectively, with 9 bases between them. The CDR3 is CASGLDSHNQPQHF. CDR3 coding DNA: TGTGCTAGTGGTTTAGACAGTCACAATCAGCCCCAGCATTTT. The full variable domain, in which reference TRBV12-5 and TRBJ1-5 provide the parts outside the CDR3, is DARVTQTPRHKVTEMGQEVTMRCQPILGHNTVFWYRQTMMQGLELLAYFRNRAPLDDSGMPKDRFSAEMPDATLATLKIQPSEPRDSAVYFCASGLDSHNQPQHFGDGTRLSIL.

V is TRBV5-1 and J is TRBJ1-5; TRBD1 matches 7 bases. V was pared by 7 bases and J by 2 bases, with 6 bases of the junction left unmatched. Per germline, CDR1 SGHRS and CDR2 YFSETQ. The length of the CDR3 is 14 residues. The CDR3 nucleotides read TGCGCCAGCGCTCCTACAGGGGGCAATCAGCCCCAGCATTTT. Translating gives CASAPTGGNQPQHF. Full variable domain (missing parts from reference TRBV5-1 and TRBJ1-5): KAGVTQTPRYLIKTRGQQVTLSCSPISGHRSVSWYQQTPGQGLQFLFEYFSETQRNKGNFPGRFSGRQFSNSRSEMNVSTLELGDSALYLCASAPTGGNQPQHFGDGTRLSIL.

CDR3 amino acids: CASSQMTGGYASEQYF. CDR3 DNA sequence: TGCGCCAGCAGCCAAATGACAGGGGGCTACGCTAGTGAGCAGTACTTC. The chain recombines TRBV4-1 with TRBJ2-7; 10 nucleotides match TRBD1. This CDR3 is 16 amino acids long. Germline CDR1 reads MGHRA; CDR2 reads YSYEKL. V shed 2 bases and J 7 bases; nucleotides not matched to a gene: 11.

The rearrangement uses TRBV7-8 and TRBJ2-4; D is possibly TRBD1 (6 bases). V was cut by 5 bases and J by 0 bases, with 14 bases left in between. The CDR3 runs 16 residues. The germline CDR1 and CDR2 sequences are SGHVS and FQNEAQ. The CDR3 is CASSRTEILAKNIQYF. The CDR3 DNA reads as TGTGCCAGCAGCCGGACAGAGATTCTAGCCAAAAACATTCAGTACTTC.

This clone was seen once. The CDR3 region is CASSLADRVREKLFF. DNA of the CDR3: TGTGCCAGCAGCTTGGCCGACAGGGTTAGAGAAAAACTGTTTTTT. This sequence joins TRBV5-6 and TRBJ1-4; 7 nucleotides agree with TRBD1. There are 15 residues in the CDR3. Trimming cost V 0 bases and J 8 bases; bases outside gene matches: 7. Germline V gene lookup returns CDR1 SGHDT and CDR2 YYEEEE.

The rearrangement joins TRBV13 to TRBJ2-7; the match to TRBD2 covers 9 bases. CDR1 PRHDT and CDR2 FYEKMQ come from the germline V gene (reference sequence). The trim removed 8 bases at V and 2 bases at J, leaving 7 bases unmatched. There are 14 residues in the CDR3. The CDR3: CASAYGGGAYEQYF. The CDR3 DNA follows: TGTGCCAGCGCTTACGGCGGGGGGGCCTACGAGCAGTACTTC.